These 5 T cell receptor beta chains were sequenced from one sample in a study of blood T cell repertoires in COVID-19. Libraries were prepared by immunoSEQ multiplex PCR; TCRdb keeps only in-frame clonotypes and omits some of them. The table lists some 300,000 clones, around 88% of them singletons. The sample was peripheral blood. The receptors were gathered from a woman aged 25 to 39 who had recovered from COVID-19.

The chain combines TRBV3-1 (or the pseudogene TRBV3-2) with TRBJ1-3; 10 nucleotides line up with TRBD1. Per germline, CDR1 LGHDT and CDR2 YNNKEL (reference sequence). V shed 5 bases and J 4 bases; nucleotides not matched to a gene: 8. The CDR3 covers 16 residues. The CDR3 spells CASSYRQGASGNTIYF. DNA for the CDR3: TGTGCCAGCAGCTACCGACAGGGGGCGTCGGGAAACACCATATATTTT.

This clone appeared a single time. The chain's CDR3 is CSVPGTGNEKLFF. The CDR3 nucleotides read TGCAGCGTGCCCGGGACAGGGAATGAAAAACTGTTTTTT. This chain uses TRBV29-1 with TRBJ1-4, with TRBD1 matching over 9 bases. Trimming removed 6 bases from V and 5 bases from J; junction bases left unmatched: 4. Germline CDR1 and CDR2: SQVTM and ANQGSEA. This CDR3 comprises 13 residues. Full variable domain (missing parts from reference TRBV29-1 and TRBJ1-4): SAVISQKPSRDICQRGTSLTIQCQVDSQVTMMFWYRQQPGQSLTLIATANQGSEATYESGFVIDKFPISRPNLTFSTLTVSNMSPEDSSIYLCSVPGTGNEKLFFGSGTQLSVL.

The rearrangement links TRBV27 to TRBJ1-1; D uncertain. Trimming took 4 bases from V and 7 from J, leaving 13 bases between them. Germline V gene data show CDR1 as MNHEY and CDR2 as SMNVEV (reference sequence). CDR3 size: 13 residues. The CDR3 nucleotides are TGTGCCAGCAGTTCAGGAGGACCTTTTGAAGCTTTCTTT. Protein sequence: CASSSGGPFEAFF.

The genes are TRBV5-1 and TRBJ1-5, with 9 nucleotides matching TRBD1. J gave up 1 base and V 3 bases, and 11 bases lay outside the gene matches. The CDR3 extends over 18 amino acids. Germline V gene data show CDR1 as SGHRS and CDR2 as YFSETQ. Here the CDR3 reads CASSSLTTGGASNQPQHF. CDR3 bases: TGCGCCAGCAGCTCACTAACTACAGGGGGCGCGAGCAATCAGCCCCAGCATTTT.

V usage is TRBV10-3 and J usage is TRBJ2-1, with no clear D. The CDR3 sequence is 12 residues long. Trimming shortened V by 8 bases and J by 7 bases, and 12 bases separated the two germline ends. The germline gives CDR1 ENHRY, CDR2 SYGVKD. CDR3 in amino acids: CAIGPNGNEQFF. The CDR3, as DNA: TGTGCCATCGGGCCCAACGGTAATGAGCAGTTCTTC.